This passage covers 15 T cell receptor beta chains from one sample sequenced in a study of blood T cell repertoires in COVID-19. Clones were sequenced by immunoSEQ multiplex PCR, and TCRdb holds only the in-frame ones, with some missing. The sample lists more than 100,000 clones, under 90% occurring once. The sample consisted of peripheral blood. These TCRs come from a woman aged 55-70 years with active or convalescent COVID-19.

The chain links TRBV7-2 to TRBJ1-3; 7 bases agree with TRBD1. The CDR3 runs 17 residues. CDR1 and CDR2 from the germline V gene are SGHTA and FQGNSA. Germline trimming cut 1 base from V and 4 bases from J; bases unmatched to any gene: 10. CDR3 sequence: CASSLEPGGSWGNTIYF. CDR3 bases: TGTGCCAGCAGCTTAGAGCCAGGGGGAAGTTGGGGAAACACCATATATTTT.

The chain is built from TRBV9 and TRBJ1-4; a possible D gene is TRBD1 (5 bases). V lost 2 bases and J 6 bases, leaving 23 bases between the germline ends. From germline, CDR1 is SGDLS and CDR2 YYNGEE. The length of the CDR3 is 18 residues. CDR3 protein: CASSVASLPGMRHEKLFF. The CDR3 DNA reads TGTGCCAGCAGCGTGGCCAGTCTTCCAGGGATGAGGCATGAAAAACTGTTTTTT.

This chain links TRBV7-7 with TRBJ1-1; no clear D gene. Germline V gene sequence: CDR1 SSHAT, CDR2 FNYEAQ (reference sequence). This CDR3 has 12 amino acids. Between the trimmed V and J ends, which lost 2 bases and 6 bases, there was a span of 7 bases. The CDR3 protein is CASSLPFAEAFF. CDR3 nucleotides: TGTGCCAGCAGCTTACCGTTCGCTGAAGCTTTCTTT.

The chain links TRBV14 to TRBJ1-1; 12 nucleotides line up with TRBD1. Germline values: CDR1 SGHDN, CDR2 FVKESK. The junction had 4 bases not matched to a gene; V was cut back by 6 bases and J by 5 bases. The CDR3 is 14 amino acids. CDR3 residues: CASSWDRGRTEAFF. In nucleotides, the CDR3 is TGTGCCAGCAGTTGGGACAGGGGGCGTACTGAAGCTTTCTTT.

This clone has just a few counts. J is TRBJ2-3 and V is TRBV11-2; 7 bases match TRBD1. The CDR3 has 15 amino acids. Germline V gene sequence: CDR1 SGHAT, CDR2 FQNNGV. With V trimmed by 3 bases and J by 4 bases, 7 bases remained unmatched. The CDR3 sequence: CASSFDRVGADTQYF. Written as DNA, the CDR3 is TGTGCCAGCAGCTTTGACAGGGTGGGGGCAGATACGCAGTATTTT.

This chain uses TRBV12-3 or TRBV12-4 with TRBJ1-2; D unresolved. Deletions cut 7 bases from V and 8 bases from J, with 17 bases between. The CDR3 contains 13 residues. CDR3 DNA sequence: TGTGCCAGCACTCTCGGGTGGGTGCGCGGCTACACCTTC. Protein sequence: CASTLGWVRGYTF.

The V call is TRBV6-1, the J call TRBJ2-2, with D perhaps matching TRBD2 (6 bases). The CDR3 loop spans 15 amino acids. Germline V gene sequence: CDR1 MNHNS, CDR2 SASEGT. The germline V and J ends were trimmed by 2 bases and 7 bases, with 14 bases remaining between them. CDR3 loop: CASSEYGGKGGELFF. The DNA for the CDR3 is TGTGCCAGCAGTGAATATGGCGGGAAGGGCGGGGAGCTGTTTTTT.

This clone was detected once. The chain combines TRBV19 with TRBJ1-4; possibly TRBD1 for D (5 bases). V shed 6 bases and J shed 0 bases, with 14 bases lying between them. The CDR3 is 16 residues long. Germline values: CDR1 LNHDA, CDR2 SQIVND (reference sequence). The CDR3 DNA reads TGTGCCAGTAGCCTTACGGCAGGGACAACTAATGAAAAACTGTTTTTT. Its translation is CASSLTAGTTNEKLFF. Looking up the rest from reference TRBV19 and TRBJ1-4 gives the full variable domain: DGGITQSPKYLFRKEGQNVTLSCEQNLNHDAMYWYRQDPGQGLRLIYYSQIVNDFQKGDIAEGYSVSREKKESFPLTVTSAQKNPTAFYLCASSLTAGTTNEKLFFGSGTQLSVL.

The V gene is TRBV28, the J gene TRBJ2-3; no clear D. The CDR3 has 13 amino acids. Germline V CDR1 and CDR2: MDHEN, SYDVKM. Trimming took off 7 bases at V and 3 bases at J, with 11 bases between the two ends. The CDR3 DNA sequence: TGTGCCAGCATTCTTTCAGGAACAGATACGCAGTATTTT. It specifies CASILSGTDTQYF.

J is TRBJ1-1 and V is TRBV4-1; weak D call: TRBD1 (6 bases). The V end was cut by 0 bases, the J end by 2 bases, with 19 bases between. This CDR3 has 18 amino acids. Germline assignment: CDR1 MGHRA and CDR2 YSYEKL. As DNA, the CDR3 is TGCGCCAGCAGCCAAGATGTTCACAGGGTTCGTTTAAACACTGAAGCTTTCTTT. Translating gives CASSQDVHRVRLNTEAFF.

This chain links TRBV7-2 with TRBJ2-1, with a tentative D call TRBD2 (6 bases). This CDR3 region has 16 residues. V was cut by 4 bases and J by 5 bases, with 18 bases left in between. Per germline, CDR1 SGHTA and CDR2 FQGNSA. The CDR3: CASSSGGVRPDNEQFF. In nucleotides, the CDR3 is TGTGCCAGCAGCTCAGGCGGGGTGAGGCCCGACAATGAGCAGTTCTTC.

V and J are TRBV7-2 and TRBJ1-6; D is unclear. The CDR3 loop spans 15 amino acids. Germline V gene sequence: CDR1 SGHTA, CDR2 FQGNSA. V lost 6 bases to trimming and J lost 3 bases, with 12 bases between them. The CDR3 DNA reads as TGTGCCAGCAGTCAAATTAGTGGCTATAATTCACCCCTCCACTTT. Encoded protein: CASSQISGYNSPLHF.

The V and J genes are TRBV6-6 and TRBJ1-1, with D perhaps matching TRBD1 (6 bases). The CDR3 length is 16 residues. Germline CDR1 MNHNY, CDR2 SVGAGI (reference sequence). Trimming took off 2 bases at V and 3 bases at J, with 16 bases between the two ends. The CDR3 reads CASSYRRDISDTEAFF. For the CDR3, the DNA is TGTGCCAGCAGTTACCGACGGGACATATCTGACACTGAAGCTTTCTTT.

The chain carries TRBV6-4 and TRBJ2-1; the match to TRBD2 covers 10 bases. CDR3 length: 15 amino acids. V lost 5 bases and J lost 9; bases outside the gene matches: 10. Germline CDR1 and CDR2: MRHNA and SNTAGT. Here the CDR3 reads CASSLGLAGVGEQFF. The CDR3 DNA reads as TGTGCCAGCAGTCTCGGGCTAGCGGGAGTAGGTGAGCAGTTCTTC.

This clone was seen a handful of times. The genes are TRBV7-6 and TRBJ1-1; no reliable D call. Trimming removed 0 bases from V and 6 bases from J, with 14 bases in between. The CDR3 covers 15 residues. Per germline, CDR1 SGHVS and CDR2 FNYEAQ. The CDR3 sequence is CASSLATELISEAFF. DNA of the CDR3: TGTGCCAGCAGCTTAGCCACGGAGTTAATCTCTGAAGCTTTCTTT. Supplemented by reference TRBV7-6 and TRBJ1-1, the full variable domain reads GAGVSQSPRYKVTKRGQDVALRCDPISGHVSLYWYRQALGQGPEFLTYFNYEAQQDKSGLPNDRFSAERPEGSISTLTIQRTEQRDSAMYRCASSLATELISEAFFGQGTRLTVV.